This T cell receptor beta chain appears in the sequencing data of a study of shared clonotypes between healthy human individuals. Notes on this clone: No antigen is known for it.

Study-level findings and limits: Even with large depth, rarefaction showed that sorted-subset sequencing was incomplete.

The germline gives CDR1 SGHRS, CDR2 YFSETQ. This CDR3 contains 16 residues. The V segment lost 3 bases and the J segment 1 base; nucleotides outside the gene matches: 7. Clones were read by immunoSEQ multiplex PCR, and TCRdb kept only the in-frame ones, dropping some. The sample yields roughly 2,500,000 clones, roughly 93% seen once. The chain links TRBV5-1 to TRBJ2-3, with 8 nucleotides matching TRBD1. The source material was naive CD4+ T cells from PBMCs. Subset given: CD45RA+ positively selected. The TCR sequence derives from a young man in good health. Some clones in this sample may be carry-over from other donors' samples. CDR3 amino acids: CASSWPQGGGTDTQYF. Here the CDR3 DNA reads TGCGCCAGCAGCTGGCCACAGGGGGGAGGCACAGATACGCAGTATTTT.